The present entry profiles one TCR beta chain with its context. These data belong to a study of blood T cell repertoires in COVID-19. The overall study: Sources were T cells, B-cell-depleted T cells, or PBMCs; the material itself was cDNA or gDNA.

The participants were between about 18 and 90 years old and came from roughly 24 US areas. Shortly before study entry, within 2 weeks, exposed participants had met a COVID-19 case. Germline CDR1 and CDR2: LGHDT and YNNKEL (reference sequence). This CDR3 is 17 amino acids long. Trimming cost V 0 bases and J 6 bases; bases outside gene matches: 6. Authors' processing steps: The authors estimated nucleated cell counts from reference gene primer amplification. Using immunoSEQ multiplex PCR, the repertoire was profiled, and TCRdb retains in-frame clones only, with some absent. V and J calls and clone size are as listed in that table; D and trimming were resolved from the DNA. The repertoire holds roughly 400,000 clones, around nine tenths seen once, with 1.4% to 1.5% in the top ten.

Sequencing was done on a sample of PBMCs or T cells enriched from blood (not recorded which). The receptor was isolated from a woman aged 18-29 years who had been exposed to COVID-19. The rearrangement links TRBV3-1 (or the pseudogene TRBV3-2) to TRBJ2-2, with TRBD2 identical over 11 bases. This CDR3 reads CASSQELASGRSGELFF. CDR3 coding DNA: TGTGCCAGCAGCCAAGAGTTGGCTAGCGGGAGGTCCGGGGAGCTGTTTTTT.